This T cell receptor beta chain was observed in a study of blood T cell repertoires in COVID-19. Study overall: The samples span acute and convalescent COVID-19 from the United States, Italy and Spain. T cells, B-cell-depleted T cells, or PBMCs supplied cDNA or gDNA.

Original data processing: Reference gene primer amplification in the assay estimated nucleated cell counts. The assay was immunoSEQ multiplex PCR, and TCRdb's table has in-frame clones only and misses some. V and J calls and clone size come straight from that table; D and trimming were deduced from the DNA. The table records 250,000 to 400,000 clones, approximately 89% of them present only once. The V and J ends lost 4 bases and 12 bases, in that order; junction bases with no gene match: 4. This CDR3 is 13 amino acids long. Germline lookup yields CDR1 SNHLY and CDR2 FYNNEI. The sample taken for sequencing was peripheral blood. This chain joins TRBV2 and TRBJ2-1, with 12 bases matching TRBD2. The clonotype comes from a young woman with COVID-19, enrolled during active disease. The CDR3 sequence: CASSGTSGVWQFF. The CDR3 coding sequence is TGTGCCAGCAGTGGGACTAGCGGGGTCTGGCAGTTCTTC.